This T cell receptor (beta chain) emerged from a study of T cell responses to AZD1222 COVID-19 vaccine. Study-level points and caveats: Spike regions recognized by vaccine-associated CD4 TCRs spanned the protein, led by 160-218 and 743-854. At baseline, just a handful of AZD1222 recipients tested seropositive. Nearly half of the spike-specific TCRs reportedly recognize variant regions that carry no mutations. Clonal diversity may have been underestimated, and the donors were mostly white British, with more females than males.

Sequenced by immunoSEQ multiplex PCR; TCRdb stores in-frame clones only, minus some. The sample lists roughly 120,000 clones, about 90% occurring once. Notes on this clone: Its antigen is not known. The CDR3 carries no conserved terminal phenylalanine or tryptophan, so it likely arises from a read error. The limits of the CDR3 on the DNA are not certain, so only TCRdb's listed CDR3 is given.

Germline values: CDR1 LNHDA, CDR2 SQIVND (reference sequence). The CDR3 sequence runs 8 residues, both termini included. This TCR came from an adult in good health. The source was peripheral blood, collected on day 0 of AZD1222 vaccination. This chain uses TRBV19 with TRBJ1-3; TRBD1, the table's D call, was not compared with the DNA. The chain's CDR3 is CASRLQGI.